Presented here are 30 T cell receptor beta chains from one specimen sequenced in a study of blood T cell repertoires in COVID-19. Produced via immunoSEQ multiplex PCR; TCRdb's table is partial and in-frame only. The sample lists 100,000 to 150,000 clones; around 90% were seen once. The sequenced material came from peripheral blood. The receptors shown here come from a man aged 50 or older with active COVID-19.

The chain combines TRBV5-1 with TRBJ2-7; 7 positions match TRBD1. V shed 6 bases, J shed 11 bases, and the junction held 8 bases outside the gene matches. The germline V gene encodes CDR1 SGHRS and CDR2 YFSETQ. The CDR3 contains 11 residues. CDR3 amino acids: CASKTGYGEYV. The DNA for the CDR3 is TGCGCCAGCAAGACAGGGTATGGAGAGTACGTC.

V is TRBV7-9 and J is TRBJ2-7; D perhaps matches TRBD2 (5 bases). The CDR3 sequence is 14 residues long. Germline-derived CDR1 and CDR2 are SEHNR and FQNEAQ (reference sequence). Trimming cost V 5 bases and J 4 bases, with 15 bases left between them. CDR3 residues: CASSPPGSVYEQYV. DNA for the CDR3: TGTGCCAGCAGCCCACCGGGGAGCGTTTACGAGCAGTACGTC.

Notes on this clone: Different DNA sequences within this sample yield the same CDR3. This rearrangement joins TRBV2 to TRBJ2-5, with 10 bases that match TRBD1. The CDR3 sequence is 14 residues long. V was pared by 6 bases and J by 2 bases, with 3 bases of the junction left unmatched. Per germline, CDR1 SNHLY and CDR2 FYNNEI. The CDR3 loop is CASSRDRGQETQYF. For the CDR3, the DNA is TGTGCCAGCAGCCGGGACAGGGGACAAGAGACCCAGTACTTC.

The V gene is TRBV13, the J gene TRBJ2-2; D may be TRBD2 (5 bases). The CDR3 runs 16 residues. Germline-derived CDR1 and CDR2 are PRHDT and FYEKMQ (reference sequence). Trimming took 5 bases from V and 0 from J, leaving 13 bases between them. The CDR3 sequence is CASSPITGTNTGELFF. The CDR3 coding sequence is TGTGCCAGCAGCCCCATCACGGGGACGAACACCGGGGAGCTGTTTTTT. The full variable domain, its missing parts supplied by reference TRBV13 and TRBJ2-2, is AAGVIQSPRHLIKEKRETATLKCYPIPRHDTVYWYQQGPGQDPQFLISFYEKMQSDKGSIPDRFSAQQFSDYHSELNMSSLELGDSALYFCASSPITGTNTGELFFGEGSRLTVL.

The chain carries TRBV11-2 and TRBJ2-1; the match to TRBD2 covers 10 bases. V gave up 5 bases and J gave up 2 bases; unmatched junction bases: 6. The CDR3 is made up of 16 amino acids. Germline V CDR1 and CDR2: SGHAT, FQNNGV. The CDR3 DNA reads as TGTGCCAGCAGCAAAGGACTAGCGGCCACCTACAATGAGCAGTTCTTC. Amino acids: CASSKGLAATYNEQFF.

V gene TRBV7-8 combines with J gene TRBJ2-2; D is ambiguous. Trimming stripped 0 bases from V and 4 bases from J, with 12 bases between. The CDR3 is 16 residues long. Per germline, CDR1 SGHVS and CDR2 FQNEAQ. The CDR3 sequence is CASSLAPWLATGELFF. CDR3 bases: TGTGCCAGCAGCTTAGCGCCCTGGTTAGCCACCGGGGAGCTGTTTTTT. Full variable domain (outside the CDR3, taken from reference TRBV7-8 and TRBJ2-2): GAGVSQSPRYKVAKRGQDVALRCDPISGHVSLFWYQQALGQGPEFLTYFQNEAQLDKSGLPSDRFFAERPEGSVSTLKIQRTQQEDSAVYLCASSLAPWLATGELFFGEGSRLTVL.

The genes are TRBV10-3 and TRBJ1-3, with a possible D match to TRBD1 (6 bases). The CDR3 has 14 residues. V dropped 9 bases and J dropped 0 bases, with 12 bases sitting between them. Germline loops: CDR1 ENHRY, CDR2 SYGVKD. The CDR3 DNA sequence: TGTGCCATTTTGACAGGCAGCTCTGGAAACACCATATATTTT. Protein product: CAILTGSSGNTIYF.

In nucleotides, the CDR3 is TGTGCCAGCAGCCAAGATCTAGCTTCCGAGCAGTACGTC. This encodes CASSQDLASEQYV. The chain joins TRBV3-1 (or the pseudogene TRBV3-2) to TRBJ2-7; D is possibly TRBD2 (5 bases). The V end lost 0 bases, the J end lost 6 bases, and 9 bases lay between the germline ends. The CDR3 has 13 amino acids. Germline V gene data show CDR1 as LGHDT and CDR2 as YNNKEL (reference sequence).

The J gene is TRBJ2-1, the V gene TRBV11-3; TRBD2 matches 15 bases. The CDR3 runs 15 residues. V shed 4 bases, J shed 7 bases, and the junction held 2 bases outside the gene matches. Germline CDR1 is SGHNT and CDR2 is YENEEA. The CDR3 loop reads CASSSGLAGGNEQFF. The CDR3 DNA is TGTGCCAGCAGCTCGGGACTAGCGGGAGGTAATGAGCAGTTCTTC. The variable domain in full, with the rest retrieved from reference TRBV11-3 and TRBJ2-1, is EAGVVQSPRYKIIEKKQPVAFWCNPISGHNTLYWYLQNLGQGPELLIRYENEEAVDDSQLPKDRFSAERLKGVDSTLKIQPAELGDSAVYLCASSSGLAGGNEQFFGPGTRLTVL.

The V and J genes are TRBV6-5 and TRBJ2-5; D may be TRBD2 (6 bases). Germline CDR1 reads MNHEY; CDR2 reads SVGAGI. This CDR3 has 13 amino acids. Trimming took 6 bases from V and 4 from J, leaving 12 bases between them. The chain's CDR3 is CASRASVSETQYF. In DNA, the CDR3 is TGTGCCAGCAGGGCTAGCGTCTCAGAGACCCAGTACTTC.

The chain has TRBV12-3 or TRBV12-4 and TRBJ1-2; D is uncertain. CDR3 length equals 13 residues. V was cut by 10 bases and J by 2 bases, with 14 bases left in between. The CDR3 DNA reads as TGTGCCACCGCTACGATCTTGAACTATGGCTACACCTTC. Residues: CATATILNYGYTF.

The chain couples TRBV29-1 to TRBJ2-4; no reliable D call. V gave up 2 bases and J gave up 6 bases, with 5 bases separating them. CDR1 is SQVTM and CDR2 is ANQGSEA in the germline V gene. CDR3 length: 11 residues. CDR3 nucleotides: TGCAGCGTTGAACTCTTAAACATTCAGTACTTC. This translates into CSVELLNIQYF.

The rearrangement links TRBV4-1 to TRBJ2-1; 9 bases map to TRBD2. Per germline, CDR1 MGHRA and CDR2 YSYEKL. There are 18 residues in the CDR3. Trimming cost V 1 base and J 3 bases; bases outside gene matches: 10. The CDR3 loop is CASSQGGGRAGYYNEQFF. CDR3 sequence (DNA): TGCGCCAGCAGCCAAGGAGGCGGGAGGGCAGGTTACTACAATGAGCAGTTCTTC.

The chain has TRBV12-3 or TRBV12-4 and TRBJ1-5; no clear D. The CDR3 consists of 13 residues. V was shortened by 1 base and J by 4 bases, with 5 bases between the two germline ends. CDR3 nucleotides: TGTGCCAGCAGTTTAGGTCCGAATCAGCCCCAGCATTTT. This translates into CASSLGPNQPQHF.

In regard to this clone: A read error may account for a junction end that differs from germline. The chain has TRBV14 and TRBJ2-1; maybe TRBD2 (5 bases). There are 16 residues in the CDR3. Germline V CDR1 and CDR2: SGHDN, FVKESK. In nucleotides, the CDR3 is TGTGCCAGCAGCCGTCAAGGGAGAGCCTCCCACAATGAGCAGTTCTTC. This translates into CASSRQGRASHNEQFF.

Only one count was recorded for this clone. V is TRBV4-1 and J is TRBJ1-1, with D possibly TRBD1 on 6 matching bases. The CDR3 runs 13 residues. Germline loops: CDR1 MGHRA, CDR2 YSYEKL. V was cut by 6 bases and J by 0 bases, with 8 bases left in between. Here the CDR3 reads CASSEGVNTEAFF. The CDR3 region has the DNA TGCGCCAGCAGTGAGGGGGTGAACACTGAAGCTTTCTTT.

The chain uses TRBV6-5 and TRBJ2-2, with D possibly matching TRBD2 (6 bases). Germline CDR1 MNHEY, CDR2 SVGAGI. CDR3 size: 15 residues. Trimming removed 5 bases at V and 4 bases at J, with 14 bases between. The CDR3 DNA is TGTGCCAGCAGTCGGGGGACGTATCCCACCGGGGAGCTGTTTTTT. Encoded protein: CASSRGTYPTGELFF.

This clone has a single count. Its ends do not fully match the called genes, so a read error is possible. The genes are TRBV12-3 or TRBV12-4 and TRBJ2-4; TRBD1 matches at 10 bases. The CDR3 runs to 12 residues. The CDR3 nucleotides read TGTGCCAGCAGGAGTGGTGACAGGGGGCTTGCCTTC. Amino acid sequence: CASRSGDRGLAF.

The chain is built from TRBV5-1 and TRBJ2-2, with 8 positions matching TRBD2. This CDR3 is built from 16 residues. Germline V CDR1 and CDR2: SGHRS, YFSETQ. V gave up 0 bases and J gave up 1 base; unmatched junction bases: 2. Here the CDR3 DNA reads TGCGCCAGCAGCTTGGCACTAGCGGAGAACACCGGGGAGCTGTTTTTT. It encodes CASSLALAENTGELFF.

In this sample, this clone turned up once. This chain uses TRBV24-1 with TRBJ2-1, with TRBD2 matching 12 bases. Germline CDR1 is KGHDR and CDR2 is SFDVKD. V lost 4 bases to trimming and J lost 10 bases; unmatched junction nucleotides: 13. CDR3 length: 17 residues. The CDR3 loop reads CATSESLTSGSSREQFF. DNA of the CDR3: TGTGCCACCAGTGAGAGCCTGACTAGCGGGAGTTCGAGGGAGCAGTTCTTC.

The table lists this clone with a few counts. The chain carries TRBV7-9 and TRBJ1-1, with D unclear. The CDR3 spans 13 residues. Trimming removed 2 bases at V and 1 base at J, with 5 bases between. The germline V gene has CDR1 SEHNR and CDR2 FQNEAQ (reference sequence). The CDR3 region is CASSLSANTEAFF. DNA for the CDR3: TGTGCCAGCAGCTTAAGCGCGAACACTGAAGCTTTCTTT.

This clone was recorded a few times. The CDR3 region is CASIGTSGTPYV. CDR3 nucleotide sequence: TGTGCCAGCATTGGGACTAGCGGCACCCCGTACGTC. The chain combines TRBV2 with TRBJ2-7; 11 bases line up with TRBD2. The germline CDR1 and CDR2 sequences are SNHLY and FYNNEI. V gave up 7 bases and J gave up 12 bases; unmatched junction bases: 8. The CDR3 runs to 12 residues.

This chain connects TRBV7-2 to TRBJ1-1, with 8 nucleotides matching TRBD1. The germline V gene encodes CDR1 SGHTA and CDR2 FQGNSA. Trimming cost V 5 bases and J 5 bases; bases outside gene matches: 10. This CDR3 is built from 15 residues. CDR3 bases: TGTGCCAGCAGCCCTCCACAGGGGGTTTATACTGAAGCTTTCTTT. Its translation is CASSPPQGVYTEAFF.

The chain combines TRBV12-3 or TRBV12-4 with TRBJ1-2; 7 bases align to TRBD1. J gave up 2 bases and V 5 bases, and 2 bases lay outside the gene matches. The CDR3 sequence is 13 residues long. CDR3 DNA sequence: TGTGCCAGCAGTGACAGGGTAAACTATGGCTACACCTTC. Protein: CASSDRVNYGYTF.

V gene TRBV4-1 combines with J gene TRBJ2-1, with 10 bases aligning to TRBD2. Germline-derived CDR1 and CDR2 are MGHRA and YSYEKL. This CDR3 contains 16 residues. J gave up 3 bases and V 1 base, and 3 bases lay outside the gene matches. The CDR3 DNA reads TGCGCCAGCAGCCAAGTTCTAGCGGGGGACTACAATGAGCAGTTCTTC. It codes for CASSQVLAGDYNEQFF.

This sequence joins TRBV6-1 and TRBJ1-1; TRBD1 might be the D (5 bases). The CDR3 spans 14 residues. Deletions cut 1 base from V and 11 bases from J, with 17 bases between. Germline loops: CDR1 MNHNS, CDR2 SASEGT. In DNA form, the CDR3 reads TGTGCCAGCAGTGAAGAACGCAGGGCACAGCATGCTTTCTTT. Translating gives CASSEERRAQHAFF.

The V call is TRBV5-1, the J call TRBJ2-1; maybe TRBD2 (6 bases). The germline V gene encodes CDR1 SGHRS and CDR2 YFSETQ. CDR3 length: 15 residues. Between the trimmed V and J ends, which lost 4 bases and 0 bases, there was a span of 11 bases. The CDR3 sequence: CASSQQDYSYNEQFF. The DNA for the CDR3 is TGCGCCAGCAGCCAACAGGACTACTCCTACAATGAGCAGTTCTTC. Together with reference TRBV5-1 and TRBJ2-1, the CDR3 gives the full variable domain: KAGVTQTPRYLIKTRGQQVTLSCSPISGHRSVSWYQQTPGQGLQFLFEYFSETQRNKGNFPGRFSGRQFSNSRSEMNVSTLELGDSALYLCASSQQDYSYNEQFFGPGTRLTVL.

The V and J genes are TRBV5-6 and TRBJ2-7; D unresolved. The length of the CDR3 is 14 residues. Deletions cut 1 base from V and 0 bases from J, with 8 bases between. CDR1 is SGHDT and CDR2 is YYEEEE in the germline V gene. CDR3 sequence (DNA): TGTGCCAGCAGCTTGACAGAGAACTCCTACGAGCAGTACTTC. It codes for CASSLTENSYEQYF.

The CDR3 DNA is TGTGCCAGCAGCCCAGGGACAGGGCAGTTGCAGTTCTTC. It encodes CASSPGTGQLQFF. This sequence joins TRBV11-2 and TRBJ2-1, with TRBD1 matching 9 bases. This CDR3 has 13 residues. The ends lost 5 bases at V and 12 bases at J; junction bases unmatched: 8. CDR1 is SGHAT, CDR2 FQNNGV, per germline.

In this sample, this clone turned up once. V usage is TRBV19 and J usage is TRBJ2-1; perhaps TRBD2 as D (6 bases). The CDR3 spans 14 residues. Germline CDR1 reads LNHDA; CDR2 reads SQIVND (reference sequence). Trimming took off 4 bases at V and 4 bases at J, with 11 bases between the two ends. The CDR3 reads CASSTPGVYNEQFF. The CDR3 coding sequence is TGTGCCAGTAGTACCCCGGGAGTATACAATGAGCAGTTCTTC.